The subject of this entry is one T cell receptor delta chain. By how much of the sample it makes up, this clone is medium-sized (0.01 to 0.1%). Its antigen remains undetermined. Per-nucleotide qualities are absent, and no much larger clonotype sits a single base away. This sample was taken from a study of delta chain sequences of gamma delta T cells (TCRdb year 2017). The library relied on 5' RACE. This sample was sequenced with an Illumina MiSeq. Via CATT, TCRdb reprocessed the public reads, and rows with identical DNA were then joined. This sample has fewer than 950 delta-chain clones in its table, and approximately 15% of those were observed once. The top ten constitute 50% of the sample. According to the germline V gene, CDR1 reads GEAIGNYY and CDR2 reads EKD. The CDR3, cysteine through phenylalanine, is 16 amino acids long. The CDR3 DNA has 48 bases and is translated from base 1. Germline trimming amounts to 0 bases on V and 0 bases on J, with 6 as the count of junction bases outside the gene matches.

The chain is assembled from TRDV2 and TRDJ1; 7 bases in the middle match TRDD3. The clonotype originates from a human donor in good health. The sequencing sample was made of either unsorted cells or a sorted T cell fraction (not recorded which). The CDR3 corresponds to CACDTLWGPNTDKLIF. The nucleotide sequence reads as follows: TGTGCCTGTGACACCCTCTGGGGGCCCAACACCGATAAACTCATCTTT.